This T cell receptor beta chain was documented in a study of T cell responses to AZD1222 COVID-19 vaccine. General observations from the study: The CD4 TCRs associated with vaccination extended across spike and predominated at 160-218 and 743-854. At baseline, just five to seven AZD1222 recipients tested seropositive.

Clones were sequenced by immunoSEQ multiplex PCR, and TCRdb holds only the in-frame ones, with some missing. The table includes 120,000 to 150,000 clones, about 90% detected once. Details on this clone: Its target is not known.

Sequencing was performed on peripheral blood, taken 28 days after the second AZD1222 dose. The source is an adult who received the AZD1222 COVID-19 vaccine.

The CDR3 here is CASSGGWGTDTQYF. The DNA of the CDR3 is TGTGCCAGCAGCGGAGGGTGGGGCACAGATACGCAGTATTTT. This chain uses TRBV7-2 with TRBJ2-3; tentatively, D is TRBD2 (6 bases). This CDR3 region has 14 residues. CDR1 SGHTA and CDR2 FQGNSA come from the germline V gene. Trimming removed 5 bases at V and 1 base at J, with 10 bases between.